This T cell receptor (beta chain) came from a study of stem cell transplantation in POMP-related autoinflammatory disease. Background on the study: Before transplant, CD4+ T cells skewed naive and CD8+ proportions were low. Neutrophil and platelet engraftment from the graft donor was 100% through one year after transplant.

Assay used: immunoSEQ multiplex PCR; TCRdb lists only in-frame clones, some missing. Of tens of thousands of clones listed, roughly 93% are singletons. A note on this clone: At one boundary the junction diverges from the germline segment, which might be a read error.

CDR1 and CDR2 from the germline V gene are MNHNS and SASEGT. The CDR3 loop spans 13 amino acids. This sample comprised CD4+ T cells from PBMCs, obtained after stem cell transplantation. J is TRBJ1-2 and V is TRBV6-1, with D perhaps matching TRBD1 (6 bases). This receptor was taken from a human patient with POMP-related autoinflammation and immune dysregulation (PRAID). The graft donor may have given rise to some T cells. The DNA of the CDR3 is TGTGCCAGCAGGGAAGGGGGGCGATATGGCTACACCTTC. Amino acid sequence: CASREGGRYGYTF.